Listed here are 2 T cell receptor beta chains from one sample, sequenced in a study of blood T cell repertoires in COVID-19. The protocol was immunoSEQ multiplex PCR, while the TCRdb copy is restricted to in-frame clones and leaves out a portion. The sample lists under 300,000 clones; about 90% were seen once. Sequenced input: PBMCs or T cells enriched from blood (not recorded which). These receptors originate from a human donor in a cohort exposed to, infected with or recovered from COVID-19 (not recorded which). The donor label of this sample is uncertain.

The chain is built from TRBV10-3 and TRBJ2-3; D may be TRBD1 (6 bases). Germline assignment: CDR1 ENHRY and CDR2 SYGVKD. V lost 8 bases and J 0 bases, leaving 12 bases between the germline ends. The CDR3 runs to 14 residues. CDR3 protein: CAIRGGSSTDTQYF. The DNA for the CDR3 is TGTGCCATCCGAGGGGGTTCTAGCACAGATACGCAGTATTTT.

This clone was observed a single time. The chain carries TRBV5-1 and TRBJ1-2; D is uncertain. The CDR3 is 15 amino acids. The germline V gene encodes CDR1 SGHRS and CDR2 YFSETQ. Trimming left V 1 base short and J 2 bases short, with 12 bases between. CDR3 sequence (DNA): TGCGCCAGCAGCTTGTCGAGTTTCCTAAACTATGGCTACACCTTC. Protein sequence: CASSLSSFLNYGYTF.